Shown below are 18 T cell receptor beta chains from a single sample sequenced in a study of memory CD4+ T cells and cytomegalovirus serostatus. Clones were sequenced by immunoSEQ multiplex PCR, and TCRdb holds only the in-frame ones, with some missing. The sample carries about 92,000 clones, under 90% recorded once. The sort gate was single viable CD3+CD4+CD8-CD45RO+ cells for memory CD4+ T cells. The specimen sequenced was memory CD4+ T cells from blood. These receptors all stem from an adult in good health and CMV-seropositive.

This clone has just one count. The chain uses TRBV5-1 and TRBJ2-3, with TRBD1 as a possible D gene (6 bases). V was cut by 2 bases and J by 1 base, with 11 bases left in between. The CDR3 spans 15 residues. Per the germline V gene, CDR1 is SGHRS and CDR2 is YFSETQ. CDR3 sequence: CASSLTGPRTDTQYF. In DNA form, the CDR3 reads TGCGCCAGCAGCTTAACAGGGCCACGCACAGATACGCAGTATTTT.

V usage is TRBV6-1 and J usage is TRBJ2-1; possible D gene TRBD1, 6 bases. CDR1 and CDR2 (germline): MNHNS, SASEGT. Between the trimmed V and J ends, which lost 7 bases and 5 bases, there was a span of 18 bases. There are 15 residues in the CDR3. CDR3 amino acids: CASNLTPQGHNEQFF. In DNA, the CDR3 is TGTGCCAGCAACCTCACCCCCCAGGGGCACAATGAGCAGTTCTTC.

The sample holds a few counts of this clone. The chain employs TRBV6-6 and TRBJ2-3; D perhaps matches TRBD1 (5 bases). This CDR3 comprises 12 residues. V dropped 6 bases and J dropped 4 bases, with 8 bases sitting between them. The V gene's germline CDR1 is MNHNY and CDR2 SVGAGI (reference sequence). The CDR3 DNA reads as TGTGCCAGCAGGGACACAGCAGATACGCAGTATTTT. Translated: CASRDTADTQYF.

The chain recombines TRBV6-1 with TRBJ2-1, with TRBD2 identical over 7 bases. In germline, CDR1 is MNHNS, CDR2 SASEGT. V shed 2 bases, J shed 9 bases, and the junction held 7 bases outside the gene matches. The CDR3 consists of 14 residues. Here the CDR3 reads CASSESLAEGEQFF. The CDR3 region has the DNA TGTGCCAGCAGTGAATCCCTAGCGGAGGGTGAGCAGTTCTTC.

The chain recombines TRBV29-1 with TRBJ1-1; TRBD1 agrees at 7 bases. The V gene's germline CDR1 is SQVTM and CDR2 ANQGSEA. The ends lost 8 bases at V and 3 bases at J; junction bases unmatched: 9. The CDR3 runs to 13 residues. The CDR3 DNA follows: TGCAGCACCAGACAGGGAGGGGACACTGAAGCTTTCTTT. Amino acids: CSTRQGGDTEAFF.

The V call is TRBV7-9, the J call TRBJ1-1, with a possible D match to TRBD1 (5 bases). The CDR3 extends over 14 amino acids. Trimming took off 5 bases at V and 4 bases at J, with 14 bases between the two ends. Germline CDR1 SEHNR, CDR2 FQNEAQ (reference sequence). In nucleotides, the CDR3 is TGTGCCAGCAGCGAGACGACAGTTGGCACTGAAGCTTTCTTT. Amino acids: CASSETTVGTEAFF.

This chain connects TRBV6-5 to TRBJ1-1; tentatively, D is TRBD1 (6 bases). The germline V and J ends were trimmed by 6 bases and 4 bases, with 15 bases remaining between them. In germline, CDR1 is MNHEY, CDR2 SVGAGI. This CDR3 has 14 residues. The CDR3 here is CASSPIIGGTEAFF. In DNA form, the CDR3 reads TGTGCCAGCAGCCCTATCATAGGGGGCACTGAAGCTTTCTTT.

The chain uses TRBV19 and TRBJ2-1, with 8 bases aligning to TRBD2. Germline lookup yields CDR1 LNHDA and CDR2 SQIVND (reference sequence). This CDR3 is built from 15 residues. The trim removed 6 bases at V and 3 bases at J, leaving 7 bases unmatched. The CDR3 DNA is TGTGCCAGTAGATTGGGAGCGGGGGACTACAATGAGCAGTTCTTC. Encoded protein: CASRLGAGDYNEQFF.

The chain combines TRBV27 with TRBJ1-4; perhaps TRBD1 as D (5 bases). Germline CDR1 reads MNHEY; CDR2 reads SMNVEV (reference sequence). This CDR3 has 16 residues. V lost 2 bases and J lost 4, with 14 bases in between. CDR3 residues: CASSLRTPSFNEKLFF. CDR3 bases: TGTGCCAGCAGTTTAAGGACACCCTCCTTTAATGAAAAACTGTTTTTT.

V is TRBV7-3 and J is TRBJ2-3, with 9 bases matching TRBD1. CDR1 is SGHTA, CDR2 FQGTGA, per germline. V dropped 5 bases and J dropped 2; count of bases not matched to a gene: 5. The length of the CDR3 is 15 residues. CDR3 DNA sequence: TGTGCCAGCAGCCACGGACAGGGGCACACAGATACGCAGTATTTT. Residues: CASSHGQGHTDTQYF.

This clone came up once. CDR3 sequence reads: CAWSVVGRNNQPQHF. The DNA for the CDR3 is TGTGCCTGGAGTGTAGTAGGACGTAACAATCAGCCCCAGCATTTT. The V gene is TRBV30, the J gene TRBJ1-5; the D is unclear. The CDR3 sequence is 15 residues long. The V gene's germline CDR1 is GTSNPN and CDR2 SVGIG (reference sequence). V lost 0 bases and J 3 bases, leaving 12 bases between the germline ends.

The chain combines TRBV19 with TRBJ2-1; no definite D call. The V end was cut by 4 bases, the J end by 7 bases, with 17 bases between. This CDR3 contains 15 residues. CDR1 and CDR2 from the germline V gene are LNHDA and SQIVND (reference sequence). Here the CDR3 reads CASSKSRLDGNEQFF. The CDR3 coding sequence is TGTGCCAGTAGTAAGTCTAGACTGGATGGGAATGAGCAGTTCTTC.

The chain uses TRBV11-2 and TRBJ2-7; D is perhaps TRBD1 or TRBD2 (5 bases each). The CDR3 contains 14 residues. V lost 0 bases to trimming and J lost 7 bases, with 13 bases between them. Looked up from germline, CDR1 is SGHAT and CDR2 is FQNNGV. Here the CDR3 reads CASSLDGAGTEQYF. CDR3 bases: TGTGCCAGCAGCTTAGATGGCGCCGGGACGGAGCAGTACTTC.

The rearrangement links TRBV10-3 to TRBJ1-5, with D possibly being TRBD1 (6 bases). The length of the CDR3 is 13 residues. CDR1 is ENHRY, CDR2 SYGVKD, per germline. The V and J ends lost 4 bases and 7 bases respectively, with 11 bases between them. The CDR3 DNA sequence: TGTGCCATCAGTGGAGGGGGGCGACAGCCCCAGCATTTT. The encoded protein is CAISGGGRQPQHF.

This chain joins TRBV5-1 and TRBJ1-2; 10 bases map to TRBD1. Germline assignment: CDR1 SGHRS and CDR2 YFSETQ. CDR3 length: 13 amino acids. The ends lost 0 bases at V and 12 bases at J; junction bases unmatched: 5. CDR3 in DNA: TGCGCCAGCAGCTTGGAGGGACAGGGGTTTCACACCTTC. Encoded protein: CASSLEGQGFHTF.

The chain is built from TRBV2 and TRBJ2-2; 7 nucleotides align to TRBD2. Trimming removed 6 bases from V and 4 bases from J; junction bases left unmatched: 8. Germline-derived CDR1 and CDR2 are SNHLY and FYNNEI. The CDR3 is made up of 15 amino acids. In DNA, the CDR3 is TGTGCCAGCAGCCCGGGACTATGGGTCACCGGGGAGCTGTTTTTT. Translated, it gives CASSPGLWVTGELFF.

This clone was seen a single time. The chain has TRBV18 and TRBJ2-6; 7 bases map to TRBD1. Trimming at V came to 3 bases and at J to 0 bases, leaving 11 bases not matched to a gene. CDR3 length: 19 residues. CDR1 and CDR2 from the germline V gene are KGHSH and LQKENI. The CDR3 region is CASSPRQGETFSGANVLTF. In nucleotides, the CDR3 is TGTGCCAGCTCACCCCGACAGGGAGAAACCTTCTCTGGGGCCAACGTCCTGACTTTC.

This clone was seen only a few times. The CDR3 nucleotides read TGTGCCAGCACCCAGACAGGGTCACCGGCTGGCTACACCTTC. It codes for CASTQTGSPAGYTF. This chain joins TRBV2 and TRBJ1-2, with 7 bases aligning to TRBD1. This CDR3 spans 14 amino acids. The trim removed 7 bases at V and 7 bases at J, leaving 12 bases unmatched. The V gene's germline CDR1 is SNHLY and CDR2 FYNNEI. Using reference TRBV2 and TRBJ1-2 for the parts outside the CDR3, the full variable domain is EPEVTQTPSHQVTQMGQEVILRCVPISNHLYFYWYRQILGQKVEFLVSFYNNEISEKSEIFDDQFSVERPDGSNFTLKIRSTKLEDSAMYFCASTQTGSPAGYTFGSGTRLTVV.